This T cell receptor beta chain was identified in a study of blood T cell repertoires in COVID-19. Study as a whole: From T cells, B-cell-depleted T cells, or PBMCs came the material, which was cDNA or gDNA.

Recruits, aged about 18 to 95 years, lived in 24 US areas. Assignment of participants to cohorts was predicated upon participant-reported clinical history. Under the authors' procedure: Reference gene primer amplification in the assay estimated nucleated cell counts. Measured with immunoSEQ multiplex PCR; TCRdb has only the in-frame clones, and not every one. V and J calls and clone size come straight from that table; D and trimming were deduced from the DNA. The sample has more than 200,000 clones; around 90% are singletons. After removal of 10 bases from V and 5 bases from J, the junction contained 15 bases not matched to a gene. This CDR3 region has 18 residues. CDR1 is ENHRY, CDR2 SYGVKD, per germline.

The sample was PBMCs or T cells enriched from blood (not recorded which). The clonotype originates from a man younger than 40 in a cohort exposed to, infected with or recovered from COVID-19 (not recorded which). The V gene is TRBV10-3, the J gene TRBJ2-2, with 14 nucleotides matching TRBD2. This CDR3 is CATLIPGLAGGLTGELFF. The CDR3 nucleotides are TGTGCCACCCTTATCCCCGGACTAGCGGGAGGTTTGACCGGGGAGCTGTTTTTT.